Shown below are 2 T cell receptor beta chains from a single sample sequenced in a study of blood T cell repertoires in COVID-19. Repertoires were generated with immunoSEQ multiplex PCR, while TCRdb's copy carries only in-frame clones and drops some. The sample lists approximately 300,000 clones; around 85% were seen once. Sequenced: PBMCs or T cells enriched from blood (not recorded which). Source of these receptors: a woman aged 25 to 45 who had been exposed to COVID-19.

The V call is TRBV9, the J call TRBJ1-2; D remains unclear. CDR3 length: 13 amino acids. V was cut by 0 bases and J by 6 bases, with 9 bases left in between. Per the germline V gene, CDR1 is SGDLS and CDR2 is YYNGEE. The CDR3 region is CASSVVSANGYTF. DNA of the CDR3: TGTGCCAGCAGCGTAGTTTCTGCGAATGGCTACACCTTC.

This chain's CDR3 is CASRVGGGEKLFF. The CDR3 bases are TGTGCCAGCAGAGTGGGGGGTGGGGAAAAACTGTTTTTT. The chain is built from TRBV27 and TRBJ1-4, with a possible D match to TRBD1 (5 bases). Between the trimmed V and J ends, which lost 6 bases and 8 bases, there was a span of 13 bases. The germline V gene encodes CDR1 MNHEY and CDR2 SMNVEV (reference sequence). This CDR3 has 13 residues.